This T cell receptor beta chain is drawn from a study of T cell repertoires in cytomegalovirus infection. About the study: From public TCR beta signatures came an indication of both CMV infection and matching HLA type.

Deletions cut 4 bases from V and 0 bases from J, with 16 bases between. The V gene's germline CDR1 is SGHAT and CDR2 FQNNGV. The CDR3 is made up of 17 amino acids. This clonotype was observed many times. The antigen remains unidentified. TCRdb passed the reads through MiXCR, listing each CDR3 protein once. The sample lists more than 85,000 distinct CDR3 sequences, approximately 15% seen once, with 8% in the top ten. Study-level points and caveats: Ex vivo, HLA-C-restricted CMV-specific TCR beta clonotypes prevailed over the rest of the response. CMV carriers with the relevant HLA were identified by cumulative public TCR beta family frequency.

The sequencing input was PBMCs. The origin of this receptor is a human donor in good health (CMV status not recorded). Some clones in this sample may be carry-over from other donors' samples. The J gene is TRBJ2-1, the V gene TRBV11-2, with D possibly being TRBD1 (5 bases). CDR3 protein: CASSYRQTQYSYNEQFF. CDR3 nucleotide sequence: TGTGCCAGCAGCTACCGACAGACCCAATACTCCTACAATGAGCAGTTCTTC. Complete variable domain (other parts from reference TRBV11-2 and TRBJ2-1): EAGVAQSPRYKIIEKRQSVAFWCNPISGHATLYWYQQILGQGPKLLIQFQNNGVVDDSQLPKDRFSAERLKGVDSTLKIQPAKLEDSAVYLCASSYRQTQYSYNEQFFGPGTRLTVL.